These 25 T cell receptor beta chains came from one sample sequenced in a study of blood T cells in healthy people across ages. Primers used in a second PCR of roughly 6 to 12 cycles were a sample-barcoded 5' primer and a J-beta primer mix. MiXCR, run by TCRdb on the 5' RACE reads, gives a single entry per CDR3 protein. The sample yields about 1.6 million distinct CDR3 sequences, 30% to 40% seen once. The sequencing sample was made of blood. The receptors here all came from a woman in her 30s in good health.

Only a few counts were recorded for this clonotype. The gene calls are TRBV9 and TRBJ2-3, with 8 bases fitting TRBD1. V shed 0 bases and J 4 bases; nucleotides not matched to a gene: 4. Per the germline V gene, CDR1 is SGDLS and CDR2 is YYNGEE. This CDR3 has 15 amino acids. Here the CDR3 reads CASSVEQGEADTQYF. In DNA, the CDR3 is TGTGCCAGCAGCGTAGAACAGGGGGAGGCAGATACGCAGTATTTT.

This clonotype was picked up a small number of times. The chain is built from TRBV12-3 or TRBV12-4 and TRBJ2-7; 8 bases align to TRBD2. With V trimmed by 5 bases and J by 6 bases, 12 bases remained unmatched. CDR3 length equals 15 residues. The chain's CDR3 is CASSPSDSGKVEQYF. CDR3 DNA: TGTGCCAGCAGTCCATCAGATAGCGGGAAAGTCGAGCAGTACTTC.

The rearrangement joins TRBV7-6 to TRBJ2-3; TRBD2 matches 12 bases. The CDR3 is 14 residues long. V was pared by 2 bases and J by 8 bases, with 2 bases of the junction left unmatched. In germline, CDR1 is SGHVS, CDR2 FNYEAQ. The CDR3 DNA is TGTGCCAGCAGCTTATCTAGCGGGAGGGTTACGCAGTATTTT. The encoded protein is CASSLSSGRVTQYF.

Here the CDR3 DNA reads TGTGCCATCGGAGACAGGTCCCATTCCTACGAGCAGTACTTC. Protein: CAIGDRSHSYEQYF. The chain has TRBV28 and TRBJ2-7, with D possibly TRBD1 on 6 matching bases. The CDR3 extends over 14 amino acids. The V end was cut by 10 bases, the J end by 1 base, with 17 bases between. Germline V gene data show CDR1 as MDHEN and CDR2 as SYDVKM.

Notes on this clonotype: Given the absence of the conserved phenylalanine or tryptophan at the CDR3 end, a read error is likely. The chain links TRBV20-1 to TRBJ2-5; 9 nucleotides match TRBD2. Germline V gene lookup returns CDR1 DFQATT and CDR2 SNEGSKA (reference sequence). The CDR3 is made up of 14 amino acids. The CDR3 is CSAPAGTSLETQYV. In nucleotides, the CDR3 is TGTAGTGCTCCGGCGGGGACTAGCTTGGAGACCCAGTACGTC.

This clonotype was picked up many times. V usage is TRBV29-1 and J usage is TRBJ2-5; D not certain. CDR3 size: 10 residues. Trimming removed 3 bases from V and 12 bases from J, with 11 bases in between. Germline loops: CDR1 SQVTM, CDR2 ANQGSEA. CDR3: CSVDGQRKYF. CDR3 in DNA: TGCAGCGTTGATGGTCAGAGGAAGTACTTC.

The table lists this clonotype with a few counts. The genes are TRBV20-1 and TRBJ2-1, with 10 bases fitting TRBD2. With 3 bases clipped from V and 5 bases from J, the junction kept 10 bases outside the gene matches. CDR1 is DFQATT and CDR2 is SNEGSKA in the germline V gene (reference sequence). CDR3 length: 16 amino acids. DNA of the CDR3: TGCAGTGCTAGTACCCTAGCGGGAGAGGGGAACAATGAGCAGTTCTTC. This gives the protein CSASTLAGEGNNEQFF.

This clonotype turned up a few times. The V and J genes are TRBV20-1 and TRBJ2-3; D may be TRBD2 (5 bases). The length of the CDR3 is 15 residues. Trimming left V 0 bases short and J 6 bases short, with 16 bases between. CDR1 is DFQATT and CDR2 is SNEGSKA in the germline V gene (reference sequence). CDR3 protein: CSARDPDYVADTQYF. CDR3 nucleotide sequence: TGCAGTGCTAGAGACCCCGACTACGTTGCGGATACGCAGTATTTT.

This clonotype was observed a few times. The V and J genes are TRBV4-1 and TRBJ1-2, with D unresolved. Germline loops: CDR1 MGHRA, CDR2 YSYEKL. CDR3 size: 15 residues. Deletions cut 2 bases from V and 6 bases from J, with 16 bases between. The CDR3 DNA reads as TGCGCCAGCAGCCAACTACCGAGCGAGATCAATGGCTACACCTTC. Protein sequence: CASSQLPSEINGYTF.

This chain joins TRBV5-1 and TRBJ1-5, with D possibly TRBD1 on 5 matching bases. The germline V and J ends were trimmed by 0 bases and 2 bases, with 9 bases remaining between them. The germline V gene has CDR1 SGHRS and CDR2 YFSETQ. The CDR3 is 15 residues long. The CDR3 DNA follows: TGCGCCAGCAGCTTGGGGGACGTAGGCAATCAGCCCCAGCATTTT. This sequence encodes CASSLGDVGNQPQHF.

This clonotype was detected only a few times. The V gene is TRBV15, the J gene TRBJ2-1; 7 bases are a match to TRBD1. Germline values: CDR1 LNHNV, CDR2 YYDKDF (reference sequence). The V and J ends lost 2 bases and 5 bases, in that order; junction bases with no gene match: 9. The CDR3 covers 16 residues. CDR3 protein: CATSRTRTGPHNEQFF. In DNA form, the CDR3 reads TGTGCCACCAGCAGAACCCGGACAGGACCACACAATGAGCAGTTCTTC.

This chain connects TRBV18 to TRBJ2-2, with D hard to call. The length of the CDR3 is 16 residues. Germline CDR1 is KGHSH and CDR2 is LQKENI. The V gene lost 1 base and the J gene lost 3 bases, with 12 bases spanning the gap. Here the CDR3 DNA reads TGTGCCAGCTCACCACGGGGAACTAAGGACACCGGGGAGCTGTTTTTT. This sequence encodes CASSPRGTKDTGELFF.

This clonotype showed up many times. V usage is TRBV29-1 and J usage is TRBJ2-7, with D unclear. The CDR3 loop spans 10 amino acids. Germline V CDR1 and CDR2: SQVTM, ANQGSEA. V gave up 4 bases and J gave up 3 bases, with 4 bases separating them. The CDR3 DNA reads as TGCAGCGTTGTTATCTACGAGCAGTACTTC. This sequence encodes CSVVIYEQYF.

J is TRBJ2-1 and V is TRBV6-5; D possibly corresponds to TRBD2 (6 bases). The CDR3 length is 16 residues. Germline V gives CDR1 MNHEY, CDR2 SVGAGI. The ends were cut back, 5 bases at V and 0 bases at J, with 14 bases in the middle. The CDR3 sequence: CASSTDYLSSYNEQFF. In nucleotides, the CDR3 is TGTGCCAGCAGTACGGACTACCTAAGCTCCTACAATGAGCAGTTCTTC.

There are many counts of this clonotype. The chain links TRBV15 to TRBJ2-3; TRBD2 aligns across 14 bases. The trim removed 6 bases at V and 6 bases at J, leaving 2 bases unmatched. This CDR3 has 14 amino acids. CDR1 LNHNV and CDR2 YYDKDF come from the germline V gene (reference sequence). CDR3 in amino acids: CATRGLAGVDTQYF. The CDR3 nucleotides are TGTGCCACCAGGGGACTAGCGGGGGTGGATACGCAGTATTTT.

The gene calls are TRBV7-2 and TRBJ2-1, with 9 bases identical to TRBD2. This CDR3 is built from 15 residues. The trim removed 1 base at V and 6 bases at J, leaving 4 bases unmatched. Per germline, CDR1 SGHTA and CDR2 FQGNSA. CDR3 in amino acids: CASSLVVSGGNEQFF. The CDR3 DNA reads TGTGCCAGCAGCTTAGTTGTTAGCGGGGGCAATGAGCAGTTCTTC.

This clonotype was detected only once. The chain combines TRBV12-3 or TRBV12-4 with TRBJ1-6; 7 bases match TRBD1. The CDR3 spans 16 residues. J gave up 6 bases and V 5 bases, and 10 bases lay outside the gene matches. CDR3 nucleotide sequence: TGTGCCAGCAGTCTTCGGAACAGGGGAGCTAATTCACCCCTCCACTTT. Translation: CASSLRNRGANSPLHF.

In its sample, this clonotype was seen a few times. A read error may account for a junction end that differs from germline. The J gene is TRBJ2-5, the V gene TRBV11-2; a weak D match, TRBD2 (5 bases). In germline, CDR1 is SGHAT, CDR2 FQNNGV. The CDR3 runs 15 residues. Here the CDR3 reads CTSSLDGVLQETQYF. The CDR3 coding sequence is TGTACCAGCAGCTTAGACGGGGTCCTCCAAGAGACCCAGTACTTC.

The genes are TRBV2 and TRBJ2-7; D possibly uses TRBD1 or TRBD2 (5 bases each). The CDR3 runs 17 residues. The V gene lost 6 bases and the J gene lost 3 bases, with 24 bases spanning the gap. Germline-derived CDR1 and CDR2 are SNHLY and FYNNEI. CDR3 DNA: TGTGCCAGCAGGGGGGTGACGCCCCAGAGTGCTTTCTACGAGCAGTACTTC. Protein sequence: CASRGVTPQSAFYEQYF.

This clonotype appeared a few times. V and J are TRBV7-7 and TRBJ2-5, with 7 bases that match TRBD2. The CDR3 contains 17 residues. V shed 5 bases, J shed 0 bases, and the junction held 12 bases outside the gene matches. Germline assignment: CDR1 SSHAT and CDR2 FNYEAQ (reference sequence). CDR3 bases: TGTGCCAGCAGCGCGGGGGACTTCCGCCTTTACCAAGAGACCCAGTACTTC. This sequence encodes CASSAGDFRLYQETQYF.

The chain couples TRBV13 to TRBJ2-5; TRBD2 aligns across 12 bases. This CDR3 comprises 17 residues. The germline gives CDR1 PRHDT, CDR2 FYEKMQ (reference sequence). Trimming at V came to 2 bases and at J to 5 bases, leaving 9 bases not matched to a gene. In nucleotides, the CDR3 is TGTGCCAGCAGCTTACGACTAGCGGGGGCCACCGGGGAGACCCAGTACTTC. Translated, it gives CASSLRLAGATGETQYF.

Many counts were recorded for this clonotype. This sequence joins TRBV12-3 or TRBV12-4 and TRBJ2-5; D is undetermined. The CDR3 has 13 amino acids. Trimming left V 8 bases short and J 5 bases short, with 15 bases between. CDR3 amino acids: CASSRRNRETQYF. The CDR3 DNA is TGTGCCAGCTCCCGTCGGAACCGGGAGACCCAGTACTTC.

This clonotype occurred a few times. V gene TRBV4-1 combines with J gene TRBJ2-7; D perhaps matches TRBD1 (5 bases). The CDR3 is 16 residues long. V lost 4 bases and J 5 bases, leaving 21 bases between the germline ends. Germline V lookup: CDR1 MGHRA, CDR2 YSYEKL. CDR3 region: CASSPGRARGRHEQYF. The CDR3 DNA reads TGCGCCAGCAGCCCGGGCAGGGCTAGAGGAAGACACGAGCAGTACTTC.

This clonotype has more than one count but fewer than ten. This sequence joins TRBV7-8 and TRBJ2-2; D possibly corresponds to TRBD1 (6 bases). The V and J ends lost 2 bases and 6 bases respectively, with 7 bases between them. The germline V gene encodes CDR1 SGHVS and CDR2 FQNEAQ. This CDR3 contains 13 residues. In DNA, the CDR3 is TGTGCCAGCAGCTTATACAGGGCCGGGGAGCTGTTTTTT. This codes for CASSLYRAGELFF.

The rearrangement uses TRBV20-1 and TRBJ2-7; D is undetermined. V was cut by 6 bases and J by 7 bases, with 13 bases left in between. From germline, CDR1 is DFQATT and CDR2 SNEGSKA (reference sequence). The CDR3 has 11 residues. The CDR3 nucleotides read TGCAGTGCCGGACCCACTGAGGAGCAGTACTTC. It codes for CSAGPTEEQYF.